These 13 T cell receptor beta chains came from one sample sequenced in a study of blood T cell repertoires in COVID-19 (dated by TCRdb to the early 2020s). The library came from the immunoSEQ multiplex PCR assay. What TCRdb holds here is the immuneACCESS table cut down to in-frame rearrangements. Part of the clones is not present; checked against another copy, under half of the missing clones reflect an unresolved V gene, and the others are unexplained. The sample table holds approximately 70,000 clones, of which roughly 87% were seen once. The ten largest account for roughly an eighth of the sample. What was sequenced was peripheral blood. These receptors all come from a woman of 80 years or more with acute or convalescent COVID-19.

The chain employs TRBV6-6 and TRBJ1-5, with D tentatively TRBD1 (5 bases). Germline CDR1 MNHNY, CDR2 SVGAGI (reference sequence). Trimming took 5 bases from V and 9 from J, leaving 14 bases between them. The CDR3 loop spans 13 amino acids. CDR3 amino acids: CASSNPGGRPQHF. The CDR3 DNA is TGTGCCAGCAGTAACCCGGGGGGTCGGCCCCAGCATTTT.

The chain employs TRBV4-3 and TRBJ1-1, with D unclear. The germline V gene has CDR1 LGHNA and CDR2 YSLEER. V lost 0 bases and J 5 bases, leaving 10 bases between the germline ends. The CDR3 extends over 14 amino acids. The CDR3 DNA follows: TGCGCCAGCAGCCAAGAGATTACCCAGACTGAAGCTTTCTTT. It codes for CASSQEITQTEAFF.

This clone occurred once. This CDR3 reads CASSPTGLGAFF. The CDR3, as DNA: TGTGCCAGCTCGCCGACAGGGCTGGGAGCTTTCTTT. The chain joins TRBV18 to TRBJ1-1, with TRBD1 identical over 7 bases. The CDR3 runs 12 residues. Germline assignment: CDR1 KGHSH and CDR2 LQKENI. V dropped 6 bases and J dropped 10; count of bases not matched to a gene: 8.

In this sample, this clone turned up once. The V call is TRBV7-9, the J call TRBJ2-2, with D perhaps TRBD2 (5 bases). The V and J ends lost 5 bases and 1 base respectively, with 11 bases between them. The CDR3 sequence is 15 residues long. Germline V gives CDR1 SEHNR, CDR2 FQNEAQ (reference sequence). The CDR3 reads CASSPQTKNTGELFF. CDR3 DNA sequence: TGTGCCAGCAGCCCCCAGACTAAGAACACCGGGGAGCTGTTTTTT.

This chain joins TRBV5-6 and TRBJ2-7; tentative D call: TRBD2 (5 bases). CDR3 length equals 14 residues. Germline V gene lookup returns CDR1 SGHDT and CDR2 YYEEEE. Trimming left V 7 bases short and J 2 bases short, with 16 bases between. CDR3 region: CASRRRGNPYEQYF. The DNA for the CDR3 is TGTGCCAGCCGGCGAAGAGGGAATCCCTACGAGCAGTACTTC.

The J gene is TRBJ1-1, the V gene TRBV6-2 or TRBV6-3, with 10 nucleotides matching TRBD1. The CDR3 consists of 16 residues. The V and J ends lost 6 bases and 0 bases, in that order; junction bases with no gene match: 7. Germline CDR1 and CDR2: MNHEY and SVGEGT. The chain's CDR3 is CASSRQGARMNTEAFF. Here the CDR3 DNA reads TGTGCCAGCAGCAGACAGGGGGCGCGCATGAACACTGAAGCTTTCTTT.

This sequence joins TRBV5-1 and TRBJ2-7; TRBD2 matches 15 bases. After removal of 0 bases from V and 1 base from J, the junction contained 17 bases not matched to a gene. This CDR3 contains 22 residues. The germline V gene has CDR1 SGHRS and CDR2 YFSETQ. The CDR3 DNA is TGCGCCAGCAGCTTGGCCCCCCGCCTCGGACTAGCGGGAGGGCCTGAATCCTACGAGCAGTACTTC. It specifies CASSLAPRLGLAGGPESYEQYF.

The chain couples TRBV6-4 to TRBJ1-5, with D hard to call. Trimming pared 2 bases from V and 5 bases from J, leaving 10 bases between. Germline V lookup: CDR1 MRHNA, CDR2 SNTAGT. The CDR3 contains 14 residues. The DNA for the CDR3 is TGTGCCAGCAGTGACGGAGGGTTTTATCAGCCCCAGCATTTT. Translating gives CASSDGGFYQPQHF.

The chain recombines TRBV19 with TRBJ2-3; 10 bases map to TRBD2. J lost 3 bases, V lost 6 bases, and 9 bases had no gene match. This CDR3 has 16 residues. Germline CDR1 reads LNHDA; CDR2 reads SQIVND (reference sequence). The CDR3 loop reads CASSPGLAPPTDTQYF. DNA of the CDR3: TGTGCCAGTAGCCCGGGACTAGCGCCTCCGACAGATACGCAGTATTTT. The full variable domain, with the rest looked up from reference TRBV19 and TRBJ2-3, is DGGITQSPKYLFRKEGQNVTLSCEQNLNHDAMYWYRQDPGQGLRLIYYSQIVNDFQKGDIAEGYSVSREKKESFPLTVTSAQKNPTAFYLCASSPGLAPPTDTQYFGPGTRLTVL.

This rearrangement joins TRBV6-5 to TRBJ1-3; TRBD1 matches at 7 bases. Germline V CDR1 and CDR2: MNHEY, SVGAGI. The V gene end was trimmed by 6 bases and the J gene end by 5 bases; junction bases not matched to a gene: 7. The CDR3 contains 14 residues. DNA for the CDR3: TGTGCCAGCAGAACCCGGGACAGTAGAAACACCATATATTTT. It codes for CASRTRDSRNTIYF.

This clone appeared a single time. The rearrangement links TRBV19 to TRBJ2-7; the D gene is possibly TRBD1 (6 bases). The CDR3 has 14 residues. Deletions cut 3 bases from V and 1 base from J, with 10 bases between. CDR1 is LNHDA and CDR2 is SQIVND in the germline V gene (reference sequence). DNA of the CDR3: TGTGCCAGTAGTATGGGGACAAGATCCTACGAGCAGTACTTC. It specifies CASSMGTRSYEQYF.

V is TRBV7-9 and J is TRBJ2-2; maybe TRBD1 (6 bases). V lost 8 bases to trimming and J lost 1 base, with 11 bases between them. The CDR3 has 14 amino acids. Germline V lookup: CDR1 SEHNR, CDR2 FQNEAQ (reference sequence). The DNA of the CDR3 is TGTGCCAGCGAAAAGGACAGGAACACCGGGGAGCTGTTTTTT. Its translation: CASEKDRNTGELFF.

This chain uses TRBV7-8 with TRBJ2-1, with 11 positions matching TRBD2. The germline V gene encodes CDR1 SGHVS and CDR2 FQNEAQ. The CDR3 loop spans 15 amino acids. V shed 6 bases and J 8 bases; nucleotides not matched to a gene: 9. In DNA form, the CDR3 reads TGTGCCAGCAGACGTACTAGCGGGAGTCTTGATGAGCAGTTCTTC. It encodes CASRRTSGSLDEQFF.